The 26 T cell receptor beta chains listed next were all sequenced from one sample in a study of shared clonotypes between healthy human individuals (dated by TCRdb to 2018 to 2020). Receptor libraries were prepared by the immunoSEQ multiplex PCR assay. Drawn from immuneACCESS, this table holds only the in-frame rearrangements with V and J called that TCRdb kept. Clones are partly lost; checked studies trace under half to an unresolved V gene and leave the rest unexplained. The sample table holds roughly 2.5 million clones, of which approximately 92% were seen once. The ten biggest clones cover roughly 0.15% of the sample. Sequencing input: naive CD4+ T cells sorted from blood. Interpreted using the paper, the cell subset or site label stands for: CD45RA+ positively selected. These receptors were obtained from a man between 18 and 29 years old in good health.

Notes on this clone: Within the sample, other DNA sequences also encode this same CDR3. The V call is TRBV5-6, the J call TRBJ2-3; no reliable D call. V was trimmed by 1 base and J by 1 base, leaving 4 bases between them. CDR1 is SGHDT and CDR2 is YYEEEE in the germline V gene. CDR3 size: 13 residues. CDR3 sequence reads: CASSLQGTDTQYF. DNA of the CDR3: TGTGCCAGCAGCTTGCAGGGCACAGATACGCAGTATTTT.

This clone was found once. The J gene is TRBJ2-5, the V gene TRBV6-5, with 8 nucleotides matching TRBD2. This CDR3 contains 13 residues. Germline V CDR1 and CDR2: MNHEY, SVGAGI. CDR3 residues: CAAWAGLGGAQYF. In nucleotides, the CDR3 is TGTGCAGCCTGGGCCGGCCTCGGGGGGGCCCAGTACTTC.

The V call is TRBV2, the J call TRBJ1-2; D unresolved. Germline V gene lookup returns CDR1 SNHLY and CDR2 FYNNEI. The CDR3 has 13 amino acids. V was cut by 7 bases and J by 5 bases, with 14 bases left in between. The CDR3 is CASTIDFLYGYTF. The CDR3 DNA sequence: TGTGCCAGCACTATAGACTTTCTTTATGGCTACACCTTC.

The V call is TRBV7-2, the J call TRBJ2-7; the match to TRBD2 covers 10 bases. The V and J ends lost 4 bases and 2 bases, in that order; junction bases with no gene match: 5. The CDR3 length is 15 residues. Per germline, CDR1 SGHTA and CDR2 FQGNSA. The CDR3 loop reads CASSSGLAVTYEQYF. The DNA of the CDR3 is TGTGCCAGCAGCTCAGGACTAGCGGTTACCTACGAGCAGTACTTC.

CDR3: CAGAEGLGYEQYF. Written as DNA, the CDR3 is TGTGCCGGGGCTGAAGGTTTAGGCTACGAGCAGTACTTC. This rearrangement joins TRBV5-5 to TRBJ2-7; the D gene is possibly TRBD1 (5 bases). This CDR3 is 13 amino acids long. Germline V gene lookup returns CDR1 SGHKS and CDR2 YYEKEE (reference sequence). V was pared by 10 bases and J by 3 bases, with 17 bases between.

CDR3 in amino acids: CASSQDRQGLNTIYF. CDR3 sequence (DNA): TGTGCCAGCAGCCAAGATCGACAGGGGTTGAACACCATATATTTT. The J gene is TRBJ1-3, the V gene TRBV4-2; 8 bases are shared with TRBD1. Germline assignment: CDR1 LGHNA and CDR2 YNFKEQ. The CDR3 has 15 residues. V lost 0 bases, J lost 7 bases, and 5 bases stayed unmatched.

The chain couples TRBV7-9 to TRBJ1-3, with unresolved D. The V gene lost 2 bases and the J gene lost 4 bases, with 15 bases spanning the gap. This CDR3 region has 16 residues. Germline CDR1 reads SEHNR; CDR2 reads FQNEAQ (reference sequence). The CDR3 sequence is CASSLTPSAAGNTIYF. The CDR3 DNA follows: TGTGCCAGCAGCTTAACCCCCTCGGCGGCCGGAAACACCATATATTTT.

The CDR3 coding sequence is TGCGCCAGCAGCCAAGCAAGTCCGGGGGTATCTGGAAACACCATATATTTT. This translates into CASSQASPGVSGNTIYF. The chain recombines TRBV4-3 with TRBJ1-3, with D maybe TRBD1 (5 bases). The CDR3 is made up of 17 amino acids. Trimming cost V 1 base and J 1 base, with 14 bases left between them. The V gene's germline CDR1 is LGHNA and CDR2 YSLEER.

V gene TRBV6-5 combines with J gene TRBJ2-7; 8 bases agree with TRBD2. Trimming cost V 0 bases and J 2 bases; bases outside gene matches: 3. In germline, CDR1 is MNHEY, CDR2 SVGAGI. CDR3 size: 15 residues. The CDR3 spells CASSYSGSGTYEQYF. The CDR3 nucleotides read TGTGCCAGCAGTTACTCGGGTAGCGGGACCTACGAGCAGTACTTC.

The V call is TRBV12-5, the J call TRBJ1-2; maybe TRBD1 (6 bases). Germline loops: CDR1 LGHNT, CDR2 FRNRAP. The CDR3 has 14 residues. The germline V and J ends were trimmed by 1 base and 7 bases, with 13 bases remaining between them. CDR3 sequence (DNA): TGTGCTAGTGGTTTGGCGGCAGGGGAAGTTGGCTACACCTTC. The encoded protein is CASGLAAGEVGYTF.

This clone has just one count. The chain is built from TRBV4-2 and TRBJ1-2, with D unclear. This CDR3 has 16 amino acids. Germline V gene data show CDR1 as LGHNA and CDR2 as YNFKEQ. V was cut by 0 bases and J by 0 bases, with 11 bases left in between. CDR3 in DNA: TGTGCCAGCAGCCAAGAGACCACAACCGCTAACTATGGCTACACCTTC. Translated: CASSQETTTANYGYTF.

The CDR3 DNA reads as TGTGCCAGCAGCTTCGGCGGGAGGGAGGCAGATACGCAGTATTTT. It is translated as CASSFGGREADTQYF. This chain connects TRBV11-2 to TRBJ2-3, with 9 nucleotides matching TRBD2. Germline V CDR1 and CDR2: SGHAT, FQNNGV. The trim removed 3 bases at V and 4 bases at J, leaving 5 bases unmatched. The CDR3 sequence is 15 residues long.

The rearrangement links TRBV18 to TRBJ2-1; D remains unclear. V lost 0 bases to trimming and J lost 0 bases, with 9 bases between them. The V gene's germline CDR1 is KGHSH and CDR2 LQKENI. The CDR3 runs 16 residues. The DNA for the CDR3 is TGTGCCAGCTCACCACCCGCGTTGAGCTCCTACAATGAGCAGTTCTTC. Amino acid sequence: CASSPPALSSYNEQFF.

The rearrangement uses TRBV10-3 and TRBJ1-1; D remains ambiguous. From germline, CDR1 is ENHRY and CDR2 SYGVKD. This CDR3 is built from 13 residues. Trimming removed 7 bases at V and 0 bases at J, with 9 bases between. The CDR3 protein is CAINNDLNTEAFF. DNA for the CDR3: TGTGCCATCAATAACGACTTGAACACTGAAGCTTTCTTT.

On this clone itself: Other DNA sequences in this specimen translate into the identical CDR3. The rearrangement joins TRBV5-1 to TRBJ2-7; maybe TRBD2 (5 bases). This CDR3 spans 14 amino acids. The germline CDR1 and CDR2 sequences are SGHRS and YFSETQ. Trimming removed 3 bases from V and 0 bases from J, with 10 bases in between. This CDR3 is CASSYSGSSYEQYF. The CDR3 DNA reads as TGCGCCAGCAGCTACAGCGGAAGCTCCTACGAGCAGTACTTC.

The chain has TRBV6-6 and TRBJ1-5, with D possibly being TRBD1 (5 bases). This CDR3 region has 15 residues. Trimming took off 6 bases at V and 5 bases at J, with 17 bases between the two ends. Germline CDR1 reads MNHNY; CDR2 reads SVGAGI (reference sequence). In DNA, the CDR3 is TGTGCCAGCAGAAATCAGGGAGTTAGGGATCAGCCCCAGCATTTT. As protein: CASRNQGVRDQPQHF.

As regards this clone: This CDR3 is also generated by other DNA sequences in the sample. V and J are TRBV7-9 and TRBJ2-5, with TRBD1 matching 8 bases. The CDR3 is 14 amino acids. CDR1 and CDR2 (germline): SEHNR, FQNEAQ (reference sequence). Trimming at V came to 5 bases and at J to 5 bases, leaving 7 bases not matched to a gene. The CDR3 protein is CASSPDRGGETQYF. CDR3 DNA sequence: TGTGCCAGCAGCCCAGACAGGGGTGGGGAGACCCAGTACTTC.

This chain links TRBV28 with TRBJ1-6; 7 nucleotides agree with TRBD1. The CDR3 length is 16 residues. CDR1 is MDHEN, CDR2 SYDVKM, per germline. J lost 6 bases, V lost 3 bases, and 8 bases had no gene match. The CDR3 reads CASSLRLTGLNSPLHF. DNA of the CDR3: TGTGCCAGCAGTTTGCGGTTGACAGGGCTTAATTCACCCCTCCACTTT.

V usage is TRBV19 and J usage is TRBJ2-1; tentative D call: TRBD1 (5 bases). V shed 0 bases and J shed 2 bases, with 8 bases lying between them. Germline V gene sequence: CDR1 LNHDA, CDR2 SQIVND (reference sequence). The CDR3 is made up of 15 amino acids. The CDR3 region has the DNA TGTGCCAGTAGTATAGAAGGGGCAACCTACAATGAGCAGTTCTTC. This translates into CASSIEGATYNEQFF.

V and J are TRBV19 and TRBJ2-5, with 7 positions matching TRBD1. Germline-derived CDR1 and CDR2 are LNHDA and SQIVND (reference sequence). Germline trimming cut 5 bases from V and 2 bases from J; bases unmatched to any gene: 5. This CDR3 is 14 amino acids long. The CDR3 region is CASSRTGRQETQYF. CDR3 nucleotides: TGTGCCAGTAGTCGGACAGGACGACAAGAGACCCAGTACTTC. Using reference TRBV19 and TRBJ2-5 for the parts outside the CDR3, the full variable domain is DGGITQSPKYLFRKEGQNVTLSCEQNLNHDAMYWYRQDPGQGLRLIYYSQIVNDFQKGDIAEGYSVSREKKESFPLTVTSAQKNPTAFYLCASSRTGRQETQYFGPGTRLLVL.

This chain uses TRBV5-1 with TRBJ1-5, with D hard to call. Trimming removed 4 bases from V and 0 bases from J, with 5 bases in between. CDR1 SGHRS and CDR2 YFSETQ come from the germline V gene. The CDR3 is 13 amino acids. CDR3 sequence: CASSSNSNQPQHF. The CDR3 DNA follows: TGCGCCAGCAGCAGTAATAGCAATCAGCCCCAGCATTTT.

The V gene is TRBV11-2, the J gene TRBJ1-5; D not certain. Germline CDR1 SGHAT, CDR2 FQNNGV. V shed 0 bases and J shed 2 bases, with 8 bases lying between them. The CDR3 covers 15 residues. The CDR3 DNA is TGTGCCAGCAGCTTAGATAGAGGACGCAATCAGCCCCAGCATTTT. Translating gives CASSLDRGRNQPQHF.

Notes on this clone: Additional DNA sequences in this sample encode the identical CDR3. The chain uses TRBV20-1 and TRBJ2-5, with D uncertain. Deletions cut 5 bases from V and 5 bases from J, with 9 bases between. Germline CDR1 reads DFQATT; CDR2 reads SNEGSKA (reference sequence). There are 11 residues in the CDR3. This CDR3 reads CSAVPKETQYF. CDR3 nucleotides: TGCAGTGCTGTCCCTAAGGAGACCCAGTACTTC.

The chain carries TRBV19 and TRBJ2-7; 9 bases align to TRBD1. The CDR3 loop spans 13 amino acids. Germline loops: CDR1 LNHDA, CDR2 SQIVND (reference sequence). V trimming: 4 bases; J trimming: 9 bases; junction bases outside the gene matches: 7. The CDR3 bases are TGTGCCAGTAGTAAGGGACAGGGCGGCTGGCAGTACTTC. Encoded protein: CASSKGQGGWQYF.

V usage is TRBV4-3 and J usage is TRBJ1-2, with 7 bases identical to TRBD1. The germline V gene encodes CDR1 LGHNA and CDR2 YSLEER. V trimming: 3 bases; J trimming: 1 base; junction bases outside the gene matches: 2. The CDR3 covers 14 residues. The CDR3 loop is CASSQAGGNYGYTF. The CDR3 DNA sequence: TGCGCCAGCAGCCAGGCAGGGGGTAACTATGGCTACACCTTC.

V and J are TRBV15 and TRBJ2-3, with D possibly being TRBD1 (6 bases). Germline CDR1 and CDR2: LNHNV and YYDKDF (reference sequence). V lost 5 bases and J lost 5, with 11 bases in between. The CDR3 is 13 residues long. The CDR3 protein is CATSRRTVDTQYF. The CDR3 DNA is TGTGCCACCAGCCGACGGACAGTAGATACGCAGTATTTT.